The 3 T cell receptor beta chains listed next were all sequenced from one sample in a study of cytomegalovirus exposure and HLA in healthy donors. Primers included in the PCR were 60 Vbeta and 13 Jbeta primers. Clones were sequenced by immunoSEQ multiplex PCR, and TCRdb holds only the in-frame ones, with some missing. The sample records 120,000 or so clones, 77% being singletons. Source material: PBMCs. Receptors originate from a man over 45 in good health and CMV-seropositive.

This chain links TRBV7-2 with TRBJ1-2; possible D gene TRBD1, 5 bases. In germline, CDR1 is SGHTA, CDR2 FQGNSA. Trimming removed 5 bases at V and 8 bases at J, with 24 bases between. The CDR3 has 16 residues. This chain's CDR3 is CASSQSRDISARGYTF. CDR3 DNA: TGTGCCAGCAGCCAAAGCAGGGATATCAGTGCGAGGGGCTACACCTTC.

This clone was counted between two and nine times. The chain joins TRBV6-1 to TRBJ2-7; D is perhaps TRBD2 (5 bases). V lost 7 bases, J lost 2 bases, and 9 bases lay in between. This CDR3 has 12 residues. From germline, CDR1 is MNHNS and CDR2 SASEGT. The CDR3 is CASKGDPYEQYF. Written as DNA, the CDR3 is TGTGCCAGCAAGGGAGATCCCTACGAGCAGTACTTC.

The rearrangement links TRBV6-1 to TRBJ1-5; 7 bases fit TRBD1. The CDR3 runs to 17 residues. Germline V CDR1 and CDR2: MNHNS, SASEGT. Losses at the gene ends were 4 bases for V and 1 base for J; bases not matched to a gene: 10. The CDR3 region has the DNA TGTGCCAGCAGTGGGGCATTGCGACAGGGCAGCAATCAGCCCCAGCATTTT. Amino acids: CASSGALRQGSNQPQHF.